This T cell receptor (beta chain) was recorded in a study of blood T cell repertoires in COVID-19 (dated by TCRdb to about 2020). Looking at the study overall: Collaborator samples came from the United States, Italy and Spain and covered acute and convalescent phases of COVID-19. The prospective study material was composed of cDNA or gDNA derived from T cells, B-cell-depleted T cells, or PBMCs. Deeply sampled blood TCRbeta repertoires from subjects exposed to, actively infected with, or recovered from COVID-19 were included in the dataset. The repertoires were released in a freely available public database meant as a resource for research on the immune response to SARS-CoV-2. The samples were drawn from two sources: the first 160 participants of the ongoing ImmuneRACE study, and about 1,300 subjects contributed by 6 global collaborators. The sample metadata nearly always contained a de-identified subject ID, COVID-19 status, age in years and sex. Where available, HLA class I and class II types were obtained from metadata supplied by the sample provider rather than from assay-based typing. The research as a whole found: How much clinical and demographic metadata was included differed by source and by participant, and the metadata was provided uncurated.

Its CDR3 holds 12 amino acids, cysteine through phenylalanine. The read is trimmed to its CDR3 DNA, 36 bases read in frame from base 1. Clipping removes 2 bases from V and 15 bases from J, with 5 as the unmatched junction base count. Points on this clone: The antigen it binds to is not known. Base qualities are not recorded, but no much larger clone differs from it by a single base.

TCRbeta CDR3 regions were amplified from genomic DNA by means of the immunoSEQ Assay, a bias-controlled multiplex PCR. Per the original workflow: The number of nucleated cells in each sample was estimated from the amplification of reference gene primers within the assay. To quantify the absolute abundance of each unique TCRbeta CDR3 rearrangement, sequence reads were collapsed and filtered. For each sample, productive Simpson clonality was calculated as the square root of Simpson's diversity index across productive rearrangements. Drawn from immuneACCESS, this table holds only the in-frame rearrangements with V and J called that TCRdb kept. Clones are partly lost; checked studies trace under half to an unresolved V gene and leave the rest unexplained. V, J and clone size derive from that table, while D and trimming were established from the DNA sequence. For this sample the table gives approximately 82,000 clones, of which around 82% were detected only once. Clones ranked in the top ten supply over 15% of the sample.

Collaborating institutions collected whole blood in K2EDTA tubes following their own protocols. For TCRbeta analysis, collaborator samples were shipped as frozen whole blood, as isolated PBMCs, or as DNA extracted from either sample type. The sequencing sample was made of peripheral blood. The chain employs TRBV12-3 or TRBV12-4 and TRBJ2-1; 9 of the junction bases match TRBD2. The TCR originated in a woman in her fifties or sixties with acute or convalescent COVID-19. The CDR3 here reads CASSLLAGSGFF. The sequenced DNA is TGTGCCAGCAGTTTACTAGCGGGGAGCGGGTTCTTC.